Listed here are 14 T cell receptor beta chains from one sample, sequenced in a study of cytomegalovirus exposure and HLA in healthy donors. Primers: 60 Vbeta forward and 13 Jbeta reverse. Clones were read by immunoSEQ multiplex PCR, and TCRdb kept only the in-frame ones, dropping some. The data hold about 160,000 clones, with over 65% observed a single time. Sequenced material: PBMCs. These receptors all come from a man aged 40-50 years in good health and CMV-seropositive.

The rearrangement links TRBV4-2 to TRBJ2-1; weak D call: TRBD1 (6 bases). The germline CDR1 and CDR2 sequences are LGHNA and YNFKEQ. CDR3 length equals 17 residues. With 4 bases removed from V and 2 bases from J, the gap between germline ends came to 18 bases. The DNA for the CDR3 is TGTGCCAGCAGCCTAGTGACCGGGACAAATGCCTACAATGAGCAGTTCTTC. Amino acids: CASSLVTGTNAYNEQFF.

This chain joins TRBV4-3 and TRBJ2-3, with TRBD1 matching 7 bases. The V gene's germline CDR1 is LGHNA and CDR2 YSLEER. The CDR3 has 15 amino acids. V shed 4 bases and J 1 base; nucleotides not matched to a gene: 5. CDR3 bases: TGCGCCAGCAGCCCCCGACAGGGTGGCACAGATACGCAGTATTTT. Translation: CASSPRQGGTDTQYF.

The chain joins TRBV6-6 to TRBJ2-7, with 9 positions matching TRBD1. The germline gives CDR1 MNHNY, CDR2 SVGAGI (reference sequence). CDR3 length: 13 amino acids. V lost 10 bases and J lost 2; bases outside the gene matches: 6. CDR3 amino acids: CATRTGATYEQYF. The CDR3 DNA follows: TGTGCCACCCGGACAGGGGCCACCTACGAGCAGTACTTC.

This chain uses TRBV7-2 with TRBJ2-5, with a possible D match to TRBD2 (6 bases). The V end lost 1 base, the J end lost 5 bases, and 11 bases lay between the germline ends. The CDR3 length is 14 residues. The germline gives CDR1 SGHTA, CDR2 FQGNSA. The CDR3 DNA follows: TGTGCCAGCAGCTTAGGCGGCCGGGGGGAGACCCAGTACTTC. Its protein product is CASSLGGRGETQYF.

J is TRBJ1-2 and V is TRBV29-1; tentatively, D is TRBD1 (6 bases). The V gene's germline CDR1 is SQVTM and CDR2 ANQGSEA. The CDR3 is 12 amino acids. V lost 3 bases to trimming and J lost 8 bases, with 13 bases between them. CDR3 nucleotide sequence: TGCAGCGTTGACAGGGGTTGGCGAGGCTACACCTTC. Amino acid sequence: CSVDRGWRGYTF. Using reference TRBV29-1 and TRBJ1-2 for the parts outside the CDR3, the full variable domain is SAVISQKPSRDICQRGTSLTIQCQVDSQVTMMFWYRQQPGQSLTLIATANQGSEATYESGFVIDKFPISRPNLTFSTLTVSNMSPEDSSIYLCSVDRGWRGYTFGSGTRLTVV.

V is TRBV11-2 and J is TRBJ1-4; the D gene is possibly TRBD1 (6 bases). Per germline, CDR1 SGHAT and CDR2 FQNNGV. The CDR3 runs 15 residues. Trimming removed 1 base at V and 6 bases at J, with 12 bases between. The CDR3 sequence: CASSLGRGGDEKLFF. As DNA, the CDR3 is TGTGCCAGCAGCTTAGGGAGGGGGGGCGATGAAAAACTGTTTTTT.

The genes are TRBV6-5 and TRBJ2-3, with D possibly being TRBD2 (6 bases). V was clipped by 9 bases and J by 3 bases, with 10 bases between them. In germline, CDR1 is MNHEY, CDR2 SVGAGI. The CDR3 loop spans 12 amino acids. CDR3 in DNA: TGTGCCAGTTGGGGGGAAACAGATACGCAGTATTTT. Residues: CASWGETDTQYF.

The chain links TRBV29-1 to TRBJ2-2; the D gene is possibly TRBD1 (6 bases). The germline CDR1 and CDR2 sequences are SQVTM and ANQGSEA. V lost 5 bases and J 6 bases, leaving 13 bases between the germline ends. There are 13 residues in the CDR3. The CDR3 is CSVKPQGPGELFF. The DNA of the CDR3 is TGCAGCGTTAAACCACAGGGCCCCGGGGAGCTGTTTTTT.

The chain couples TRBV5-4 to TRBJ2-1; 9 nucleotides match TRBD2. The V segment lost 1 base and the J segment 0 bases; nucleotides outside the gene matches: 8. Germline CDR1 and CDR2: SGHNT and YYREEE (reference sequence). The CDR3 has 18 residues. This CDR3 reads CASSLSQTSGSSYNEQFF. The DNA for the CDR3 is TGTGCCAGCAGCTTGAGTCAGACTAGCGGAAGCTCCTACAATGAGCAGTTCTTC.

The chain is built from TRBV6-6 and TRBJ2-7, with 10 bases matching TRBD1. CDR1 and CDR2 from the germline V gene are MNHNY and SVGAGI (reference sequence). V lost 6 bases and J lost 6; bases outside the gene matches: 5. CDR3 size: 13 residues. CDR3 region: CASSHRTGGEQYF. CDR3 nucleotide sequence: TGTGCCAGCAGCCACCGGACAGGGGGCGAGCAGTACTTC.

V is TRBV5-6 and J is TRBJ1-6; perhaps TRBD1 as D (5 bases). The CDR3 consists of 16 residues. Per the germline V gene, CDR1 is SGHDT and CDR2 is YYEEEE. The V end was cut by 1 base, the J end by 9 bases, with 17 bases between. Here the CDR3 DNA reads TGTGCCAGCAGCTTGATGGTGGGACTCGTGGGTTCACCCCTCCACTTT. Protein: CASSLMVGLVGSPLHF.

This clone has a handful of counts. The V call is TRBV6-1, the J call TRBJ1-4, with 12 positions matching TRBD1. Germline CDR1 reads MNHNS; CDR2 reads SASEGT. The J segment lost 8 bases and the V segment lost 2 bases, leaving 3 bases of the junction unmatched. This CDR3 region has 15 residues. The CDR3 nucleotides read TGTGCCAGCAGTGAAAGGGACAGGGGGCGCGAAAAACTGTTTTTT. Translating it yields CASSERDRGREKLFF.

By proportion, this clone is medium-sized. This chain uses TRBV4-3 with TRBJ2-7; D call uncertain. Trimming stripped 0 bases from V and 3 bases from J, with 15 bases between. The germline V gene encodes CDR1 LGHNA and CDR2 YSLEER. The CDR3 runs 16 residues. CDR3 sequence reads: CASSQDPAGSGYEQYF. In nucleotides, the CDR3 is TGCGCCAGCAGCCAAGATCCCGCAGGATCCGGCTACGAGCAGTACTTC.

This chain joins TRBV7-6 and TRBJ2-2; D is undetermined. The ends were cut back, 4 bases at V and 3 bases at J, with 3 bases in the middle. CDR1 is SGHVS, CDR2 FNYEAQ, per germline. The CDR3 has 12 residues. The CDR3 DNA reads as TGTGCCAGCAGCTCCTACACCGGGGAGCTGTTTTTT. This codes for CASSSYTGELFF.